The 12 T cell receptor beta chains presented below share a single source sample, sequenced in a study of T cell repertoires in cytomegalovirus infection. These receptors' antigens are unknown. TCRdb called the reads again in MiXCR, with one record for every CDR3 protein. The sample gives some 920,000 distinct CDR3 sequences, approximately 32% of which show up once; 10% to 15% is in the top ten. The material was cultured CD8+ T cells from PBMCs, obtained from culture after CMV antigen stimulation. These receptors were obtained from a human donor in good health (CMV status not recorded). Some clones in this sample may be carry-over from other donors' samples.

The V call is TRBV4-2, the J call TRBJ2-3; no reliable D call. This CDR3 is built from 14 residues. V was trimmed by 4 bases and J by 4 bases, leaving 12 bases between them. Germline V gene data show CDR1 as LGHNA and CDR2 as YNFKEQ. The CDR3 protein is CASSPGLVPDTQYF. DNA of the CDR3: TGTGCCAGCAGCCCTGGGCTAGTTCCAGATACGCAGTATTTT.

The chain uses TRBV27 and TRBJ1-2; D is perhaps TRBD1 (5 bases). The CDR3 runs to 15 residues. CDR1 is MNHEY and CDR2 is SMNVEV in the germline V gene (reference sequence). Trimming removed 5 bases from V and 3 bases from J, with 16 bases in between. CDR3 DNA sequence: TGTGCCAGCAGTGCCGGGCCGTCAGGGTACTATGGCTACACCTTC. It is translated as CASSAGPSGYYGYTF.

The chain uses TRBV24-1 and TRBJ1-2; 7 bases are a match to TRBD1. This CDR3 has 11 amino acids. CDR1 and CDR2 (germline): KGHDR, SFDVKD. The CDR3 here is CAPRQGVGYTF. CDR3 DNA: TGTGCGCCGAGACAGGGCGTTGGCTACACCTTC.

This clonotype has ten or more counts. This chain links TRBV7-2 with TRBJ2-3; D is perhaps TRBD2 (6 bases). Germline lookup yields CDR1 SGHTA and CDR2 FQGNSA. Trimming pared 3 bases from V and 2 bases from J, leaving 18 bases between. This CDR3 has 17 residues. The CDR3 DNA is TGTGCCAGCAGCTTTAGAGAGGGGAGCGGGCTCACAGATACGCAGTATTTT. Its protein is CASSFREGSGLTDTQYF.

The rearrangement links TRBV20-1 to TRBJ1-1; 10 bases fit TRBD1. Germline-derived CDR1 and CDR2 are DFQATT and SNEGSKA (reference sequence). The CDR3 has 13 amino acids. V lost 1 base and J lost 4; bases outside the gene matches: 0. Here the CDR3 reads CSARGQGATEAFF. CDR3 DNA: TGCAGTGCTAGAGGACAGGGGGCCACTGAAGCTTTCTTT.

This clonotype was seen at least ten times. V and J are TRBV6-1 and TRBJ2-1, with D possibly being TRBD1 (5 bases). CDR1 and CDR2 (germline): MNHNS, SASEGT. V shed 2 bases and J shed 4 bases, with 9 bases lying between them. The CDR3 contains 14 residues. For the CDR3, the DNA is TGTGCCAGCAGTGAAAGGGCAGGGTACAATGAGCAGTTCTTC. It is translated as CASSERAGYNEQFF.

This clonotype was counted a few times. This sequence joins TRBV10-3 and TRBJ2-2; D not certain. This CDR3 contains 13 residues. The germline CDR1 and CDR2 sequences are ENHRY and SYGVKD. V lost 7 bases, J lost 5 bases, and 11 bases lay in between. CDR3 coding DNA: TGTGCCATCATCGATTTGGGAACCGGGGAGCTGTTTTTT. Encoded protein: CAIIDLGTGELFF.

This clonotype has a handful of counts. The gene calls are TRBV6-1 and TRBJ2-7; no firm D call. Trimming took 6 bases from V and 3 from J, leaving 21 bases between them. Germline CDR1 is MNHNS and CDR2 is SASEGT. This CDR3 spans 16 amino acids. CDR3 DNA: TGTGCCAGCAGCTACAGATACCAGGCGCCCCTCTACGAGCAGTACTTC. The encoded protein is CASSYRYQAPLYEQYF.

The chain joins TRBV12-3 or TRBV12-4 to TRBJ2-1; 7 bases are a match to TRBD1. V was clipped by 3 bases and J by 6 bases; unmatched bases: 11. This CDR3 is built from 16 residues. The DNA of the CDR3 is TGTGCCAGCAGTTTTGGGGACAGCACTCTCGCCAATGAGCAGTTCTTC. This translates into CASSFGDSTLANEQFF.

This clonotype was observed many times. The chain has TRBV7-2 and TRBJ2-7; D gene ambiguous. Per germline, CDR1 SGHTA and CDR2 FQGNSA. The CDR3 loop spans 13 amino acids. V lost 1 base to trimming and J lost 5 bases, with 9 bases between them. The CDR3 DNA reads TGTGCCAGCAGCTTAGTCGAGGAGAACGAGCAGTACTTC. Protein sequence: CASSLVEENEQYF.

This clonotype was seen a handful of times. The chain recombines TRBV19 with TRBJ2-1, with 9 bases matching TRBD1. The CDR3 has 14 residues. Germline CDR1 and CDR2: LNHDA and SQIVND (reference sequence). V shed 3 bases, J shed 8 bases, and the junction held 5 bases outside the gene matches. The CDR3 spells CASSMRQGGDEQFF. For the CDR3, the DNA is TGTGCCAGTAGTATGAGACAGGGGGGGGATGAGCAGTTCTTC.

This clonotype has a handful of counts. The gene calls are TRBV5-1 and TRBJ1-1; 10 bases agree with TRBD1. V lost 4 bases and J lost 6; bases outside the gene matches: 12. Per germline, CDR1 SGHRS and CDR2 YFSETQ. The CDR3 loop spans 16 amino acids. CDR3 coding DNA: TGCGCCAGCAGCCCCAGGACAGGGGGGAGAAGTTCTGAAGCTTTCTTT. Its translation: CASSPRTGGRSSEAFF.